Listed below are T cell receptor beta chains from one sample, sequenced in a study of blood T cell repertoires in COVID-19. Clones were read by immunoSEQ multiplex PCR, and TCRdb kept only the in-frame ones, dropping some. This table holds about 240,000 clones, about 82% found once. Sequences were obtained from peripheral blood. The origin of the receptors is a man aged 80 or over with acute or convalescent COVID-19. The CDR3 runs from the conserved cysteine through the conserved F or W. Fields, in order: CDR3 DNA, CDR3 protein, clone size, J gene, V gene, D gene. A D gene is named only where the DNA matches it firmly. Where a row states a size, it is once, few, many or the class of an expanded clone; other rows omit it.

TGTGCCAGCAGTGAGAACAGGGGAAACATTCAGTACTTC | CASSENRGNIQYF | NA | TRBJ2-4 | TRBV6-4 | TRBD1
TGTGCCAGCACCCCCGTCGGTAGTTCCGAGCAGTACTTC | CASTPVGSSEQYF | NA | TRBJ2-7 | TRBV12-3/TRBV12-4 | NA
TGTGCCAGCAGGGGGGGACAGCCTAATGAAAAACTGTTTTTT | CASRGGQPNEKLFF | NA | TRBJ1-4 | TRBV27 | TRBD1
TGTGCCAGCAAGCGGGGGGGAAGCAATCAGCCCCAGCATTTT | CASKRGGSNQPQHF | NA | TRBJ1-5 | TRBV2 | NA
TGTGCCAGCAGCAGATACACCTCTGGAAACACCATATATTTT | CASSRYTSGNTIYF | NA | TRBJ1-3 | TRBV7-2 | NA
TGTGCCAGCAGCCCCGACAGGGTACGGGGCTACACCTTC | CASSPDRVRGYTF | NA | TRBJ1-2 | TRBV6-5 | TRBD1
TGTGCCAGCAGCCATGTAACCGGGGAGCTGTTTTTT | CASSHVTGELFF | NA | TRBJ2-2 | TRBV4-2 | NA
TGTGCCGGCGCCCAGGGTTCCTACGAGCAGTACTTC | CAGAQGSYEQYF | NA | TRBJ2-7 | TRBV2 | NA
TGTGCCAGCAGCCCAGGCGGAGGTTTCCCATCCTACAATGAGCAGTTCTTC | CASSPGGGFPSYNEQFF | NA | TRBJ2-1 | TRBV14 | NA
TGTGCCAGCAGCCCCGGGACTAGCGGGAGTCGGTACTTC | CASSPGTSGSRYF | NA | TRBJ2-7 | TRBV5-4 | TRBD2
TGCGCCAGCAGCTTACTTGGAGACAGGGCAGATACGCAGTATTTT | CASSLLGDRADTQYF | NA | TRBJ2-3 | TRBV5-1 | TRBD1
TGTGCCAGCAGTTTCCTGGGTCGGGCCGGGGAGCTGTTTTTT | CASSFLGRAGELFF | NA | TRBJ2-2 | TRBV28 | NA
TGCGCCAGCAGCGGGACAGGGACTGAAGCTTTCTTT | CASSGTGTEAFF | NA | TRBJ1-1 | TRBV5-1 | TRBD1
TGTGCCACCAGTGACTTCCCTCCCTCAGATGGCTACACCTTC | CATSDFPPSDGYTF | few | TRBJ1-2 | TRBV24-1 | NA
TGTGCCAGCAGTTTGTCCCGGGACAGGGGGAGACCCCTCCACTTT | CASSLSRDRGRPLHF | NA | TRBJ1-6 | TRBV27 | TRBD1
TGTGCCAGCAGCTACTCGGGACTCACAAACACTGAAGCTTTCTTT | CASSYSGLTNTEAFF | NA | TRBJ1-1 | TRBV6-5 | NA
TGTGCCAGCTCACCAGACAGGGGGTTGACTGAAGCTTTCTTT | CASSPDRGLTEAFF | few | TRBJ1-1 | TRBV18 | TRBD1
TGTGCCAGCAGTCCACTTAGCGGGGGGCCCTACAATGAGCAGTTCTTC | CASSPLSGGPYNEQFF | NA | TRBJ2-1 | TRBV28 | TRBD2
TGTGCCAGTAGTAAGCCCGAGGGCCTCCTCACAGATACGCAGTATTTT | CASSKPEGLLTDTQYF | NA | TRBJ2-3 | TRBV19 | NA
TGCAGCGTTGTCTTAACGGGACAGCCCCAGCATTTT | CSVVLTGQPQHF | NA | TRBJ1-5 | TRBV29-1 | NA
TGTGCCAGCTCACCTCAACCGGGTCCTGAATACAACTATGGCTACACCTTC | CASSPQPGPEYNYGYTF | NA | TRBJ1-2 | TRBV18 | NA
TGTGCCAGCAGCCCGATAGCGACGAACACCGGGGAGCTGTTTTTT | CASSPIATNTGELFF | few | TRBJ2-2 | TRBV27 | NA
TGTGCCAGCAGTTCCCTATCGGACAGCCTCTCCTACGAGCAGTACTTC | CASSSLSDSLSYEQYF | NA | TRBJ2-7 | TRBV6-2/TRBV6-3 | NA
TGTGCCAGCAGTGTGACAGGGGCGGGCACAGATACGCAGTATTTT | CASSVTGAGTDTQYF | NA | TRBJ2-3 | TRBV2 | TRBD1
TGTGCCAGCAGTACAGGGATAACTGAAGCTTTCTTT | CASSTGITEAFF | NA | TRBJ1-1 | TRBV12-3/TRBV12-4 | NA
TGTGCCAGCAGTGAAAGGGGACAGGGGAGCTACACCTTC | CASSERGQGSYTF | NA | TRBJ1-2 | TRBV2 | TRBD1
TGTGCCAGCAGCTACCGGGACAGGGAGAATGAAAAACTGTTTTTT | CASSYRDRENEKLFF | NA | TRBJ1-4 | TRBV5-5 | TRBD1
TGTGCCAGCTCACGTACCTCTGAGACAGACTATGGCTACACCTTC | CASSRTSETDYGYTF | NA | TRBJ1-2 | TRBV18 | NA
TGCGCCAGCAGTGAAGGGACAGGGAATAGTGGCTACACCTTC | CASSEGTGNSGYTF | NA | TRBJ1-2 | TRBV10-2 | TRBD1
TGTGCCAGCAGCCAAGAGGGGCCGCAAGAGACCCAGTACTTC | CASSQEGPQETQYF | NA | TRBJ2-5 | TRBV3-1/TRBV3-2 | NA
TGTGCCAGCAGTACAGGGGACAGGGGTAAAACTGAAGCTTTCTTT | CASSTGDRGKTEAFF | NA | TRBJ1-1 | TRBV6-5 | TRBD1
TGTGCCAGCAGCTTAGGAGTCTACGAGCAGTACTTC | CASSLGVYEQYF | few | TRBJ2-7 | TRBV7-9 | NA
TGTGCCAGCAGTGAAGCTACAGGGGGCACTGAAGCTTTCTTT | CASSEATGGTEAFF | once | TRBJ1-1 | TRBV2 | TRBD1
TGTGCCAGCAGGTCGGCTAGCGGGAGGCAAACCGGGGAGCTGTTTTTT | CASRSASGRQTGELFF | once | TRBJ2-2 | TRBV5-4 | TRBD2
TGTGCCAGCAGCTTCTCCCTGGGACAGGTCATGAACACTGAAGCTTTCTTT | CASSFSLGQVMNTEAFF | NA | TRBJ1-1 | TRBV7-2 | TRBD1
TGTGCCAGCAGCCTCCGGACAGGCTCTGGAAACACCATATATTTT | CASSLRTGSGNTIYF | NA | TRBJ1-3 | TRBV28 | TRBD1
TGTGCCAGCAGCCATGAAAGACTAGCGGGAGTCACCGGGGAGCTGTTTTTT | CASSHERLAGVTGELFF | NA | TRBJ2-2 | TRBV3-1/TRBV3-2 | TRBD2